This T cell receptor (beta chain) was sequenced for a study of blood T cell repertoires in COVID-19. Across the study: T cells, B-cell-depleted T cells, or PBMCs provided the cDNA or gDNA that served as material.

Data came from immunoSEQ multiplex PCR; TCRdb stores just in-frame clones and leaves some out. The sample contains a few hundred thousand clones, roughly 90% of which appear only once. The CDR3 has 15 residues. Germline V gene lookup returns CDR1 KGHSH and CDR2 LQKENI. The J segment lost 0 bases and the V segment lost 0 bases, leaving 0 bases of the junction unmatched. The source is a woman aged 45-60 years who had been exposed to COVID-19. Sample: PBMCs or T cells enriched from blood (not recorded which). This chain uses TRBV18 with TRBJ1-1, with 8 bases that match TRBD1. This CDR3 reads CASSPPTGVNTEAFF. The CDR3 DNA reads TGTGCCAGCTCACCACCGACAGGGGTGAACACTGAAGCTTTCTTT.